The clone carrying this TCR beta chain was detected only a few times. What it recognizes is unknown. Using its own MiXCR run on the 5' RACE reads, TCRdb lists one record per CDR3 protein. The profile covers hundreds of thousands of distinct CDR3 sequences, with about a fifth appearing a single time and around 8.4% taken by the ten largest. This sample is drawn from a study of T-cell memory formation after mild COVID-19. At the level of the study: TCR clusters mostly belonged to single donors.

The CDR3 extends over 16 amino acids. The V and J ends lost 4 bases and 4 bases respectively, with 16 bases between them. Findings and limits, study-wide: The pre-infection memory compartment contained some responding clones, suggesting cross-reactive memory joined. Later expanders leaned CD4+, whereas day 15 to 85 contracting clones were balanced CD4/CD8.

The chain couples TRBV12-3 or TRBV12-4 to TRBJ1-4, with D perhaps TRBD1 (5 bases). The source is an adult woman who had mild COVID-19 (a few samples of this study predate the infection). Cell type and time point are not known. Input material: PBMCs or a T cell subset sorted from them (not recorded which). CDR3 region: CASSSSPRRGNEKLFF. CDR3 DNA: TGTGCCAGCAGTTCTTCCCCGCGAAGGGGTAATGAAAAACTGTTTTTT.